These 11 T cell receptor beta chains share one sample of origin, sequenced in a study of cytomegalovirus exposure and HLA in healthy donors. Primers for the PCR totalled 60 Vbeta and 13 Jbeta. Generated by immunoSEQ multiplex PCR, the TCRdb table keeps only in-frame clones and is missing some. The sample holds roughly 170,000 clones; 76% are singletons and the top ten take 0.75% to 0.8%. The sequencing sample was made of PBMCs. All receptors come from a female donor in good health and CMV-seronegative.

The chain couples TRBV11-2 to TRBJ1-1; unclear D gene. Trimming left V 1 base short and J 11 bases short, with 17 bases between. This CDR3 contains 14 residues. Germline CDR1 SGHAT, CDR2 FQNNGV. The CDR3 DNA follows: TGTGCCAGCAGCTTAGGGTATGCCGAACATGTGGCTTTCTTT. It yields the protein CASSLGYAEHVAFF.

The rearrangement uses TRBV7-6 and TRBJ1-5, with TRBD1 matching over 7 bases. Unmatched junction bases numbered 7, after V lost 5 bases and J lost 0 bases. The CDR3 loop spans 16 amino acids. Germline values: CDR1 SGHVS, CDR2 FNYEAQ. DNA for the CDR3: TGTGCCAGCAGCCCGGTAGGGGGCATTAGCAATCAGCCCCAGCATTTT. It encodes CASSPVGGISNQPQHF.

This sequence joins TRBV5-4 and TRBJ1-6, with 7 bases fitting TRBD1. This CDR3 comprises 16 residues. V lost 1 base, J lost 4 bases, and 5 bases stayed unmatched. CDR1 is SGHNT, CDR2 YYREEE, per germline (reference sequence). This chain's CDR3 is CASSLYGDRYNSPLHF. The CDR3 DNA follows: TGTGCCAGCAGCTTGTACGGGGACAGATATAATTCACCCCTCCACTTT.

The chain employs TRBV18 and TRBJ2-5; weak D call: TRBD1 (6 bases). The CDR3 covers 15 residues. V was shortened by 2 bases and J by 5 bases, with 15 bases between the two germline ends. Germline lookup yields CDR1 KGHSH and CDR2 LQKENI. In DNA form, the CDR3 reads TGTGCCAGCTCACCAAAGGCAGGGGATAGGGAGACCCAGTACTTC. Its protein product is CASSPKAGDRETQYF.

CDR3 sequence: CASAGSLPDTQYF. CDR3 DNA: TGTGCCAGCGCAGGTTCTCTGCCGGATACGCAGTATTTT. The chain links TRBV19 to TRBJ2-3; unclear D gene. This CDR3 spans 13 amino acids. Deletions cut 9 bases from V and 6 bases from J, with 16 bases between. CDR1 and CDR2 from the germline V gene are LNHDA and SQIVND (reference sequence).

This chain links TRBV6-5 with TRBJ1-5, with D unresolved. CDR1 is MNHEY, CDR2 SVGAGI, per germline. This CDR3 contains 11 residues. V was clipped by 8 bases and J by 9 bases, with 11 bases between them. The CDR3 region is CASGEVGPQHF. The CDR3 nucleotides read TGTGCCAGCGGGGAGGTGGGGCCCCAGCATTTT.

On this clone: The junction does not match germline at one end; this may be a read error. The CDR3 loop is CASSEYSGGDF. CDR3 nucleotide sequence: TGTGCCAGCAGTGAATATTCTGGCGGGGATTTC. The chain is built from TRBV2 and TRBJ2-7; D is perhaps TRBD2 (6 bases). Germline values: CDR1 SNHLY, CDR2 FYNNEI. The length of the CDR3 is 11 residues.

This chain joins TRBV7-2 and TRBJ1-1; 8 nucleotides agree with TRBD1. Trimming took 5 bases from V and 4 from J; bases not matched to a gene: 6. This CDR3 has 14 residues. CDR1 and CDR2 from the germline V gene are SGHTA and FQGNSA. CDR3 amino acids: CASSRQGLSTEAFF. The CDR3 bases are TGTGCCAGCAGCAGACAGGGGTTGAGCACTGAAGCTTTCTTT. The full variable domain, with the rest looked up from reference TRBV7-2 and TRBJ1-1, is GAGVSQSPSNKVTEKGKDVELRCDPISGHTALYWYRQSLGQGLEFLIYFQGNSAPDKSGLPSDRFSAERTGGSVSTLTIQRTQQEDSAVYLCASSRQGLSTEAFFGQGTRLTVV.

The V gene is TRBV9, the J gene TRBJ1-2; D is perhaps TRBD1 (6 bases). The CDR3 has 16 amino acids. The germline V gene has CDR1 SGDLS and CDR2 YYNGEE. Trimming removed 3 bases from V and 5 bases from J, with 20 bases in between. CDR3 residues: CASSGRTAGMVYGYTF. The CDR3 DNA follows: TGTGCCAGCAGCGGGAGGACAGCCGGGATGGTATATGGCTACACCTTC. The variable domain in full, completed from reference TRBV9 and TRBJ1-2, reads DSGVTQTPKHLITATGQRVTLRCSPRSGDLSVYWYQQSLDQGLQFLIQYYNGEERAKGNILERFSAQQFPDLHSELNLSSLELGDSALYFCASSGRTAGMVYGYTFGSGTRLTVV.

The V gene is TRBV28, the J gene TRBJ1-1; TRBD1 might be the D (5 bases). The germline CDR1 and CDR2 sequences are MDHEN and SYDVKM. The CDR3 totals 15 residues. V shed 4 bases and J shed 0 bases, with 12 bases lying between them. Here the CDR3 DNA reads TGTGCCAGCAGTTCCCCAGGGTTCATGAACACTGAAGCTTTCTTT. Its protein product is CASSSPGFMNTEAFF.

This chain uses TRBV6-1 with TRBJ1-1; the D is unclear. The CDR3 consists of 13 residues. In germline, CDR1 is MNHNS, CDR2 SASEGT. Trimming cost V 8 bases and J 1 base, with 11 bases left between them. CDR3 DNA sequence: TGTGCCAGCGAACTCGTCCGGAACACTGAAGCTTTCTTT. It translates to CASELVRNTEAFF.